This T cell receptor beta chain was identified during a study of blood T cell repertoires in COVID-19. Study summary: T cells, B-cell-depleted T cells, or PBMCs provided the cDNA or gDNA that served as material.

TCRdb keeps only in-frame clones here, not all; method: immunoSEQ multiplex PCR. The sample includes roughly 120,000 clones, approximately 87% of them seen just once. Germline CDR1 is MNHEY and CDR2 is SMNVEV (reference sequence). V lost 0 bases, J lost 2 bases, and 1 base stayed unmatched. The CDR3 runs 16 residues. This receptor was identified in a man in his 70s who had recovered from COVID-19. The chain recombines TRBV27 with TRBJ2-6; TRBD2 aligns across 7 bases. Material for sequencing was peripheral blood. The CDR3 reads CASSLSAGAGANVLTF. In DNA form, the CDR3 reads TGTGCCAGCAGTTTATCGGCGGGGGCTGGGGCCAACGTCCTGACTTTC. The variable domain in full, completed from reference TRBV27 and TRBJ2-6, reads EAQVTQNPRYLITVTGKKLTVTCSQNMNHEYMSWYRQDPGLGLRQIYYSMNVEVTDKGDVPEGYKVSRKEKRNFPLILESPSPNQTSLYFCASSLSAGAGANVLTFGAGSRLTVL.